These 20 T cell receptor beta chains share one sample of origin, sequenced in a study of human CD8 memory T cell subsets. By UMI-labeled 5' RACE, the TCR beta libraries were made. TCRdb re-called the 5' RACE reads, yielding one record per CDR3 amino acid sequence without DNA. The data show about 8,800 distinct CDR3 sequences, and the top ten clones hold around 16%. TPEX cells were CCR7+ PD-1+ TIGIT+ early memory CD8+ T cells with exhausted-like traits. Sequenced material: CD8+ T cells from PBMCs. The receptor source for this set is a human donor in good health.

The chain is built from TRBV27 and TRBJ2-1; TCRdb's D call, TRBD1, is unchecked because there is no DNA. Germline V CDR1 and CDR2: MNHEY, SMNVEV (reference sequence). The CDR3 contains 15 residues. CDR3 in amino acids: CASSFGAGMHNEQFF.

Its frequency marks this clonotype as medium-sized. The V gene is TRBV6-5, the J gene TRBJ2-6. CDR1 MNHEY and CDR2 SVGAGI come from the germline V gene. This CDR3 has 18 residues. The CDR3 sequence: CASSTQPQTLSGANVLTF.

V usage is TRBV7-9 and J usage is TRBJ2-1. The CDR3 length is 11 residues. Germline V gene data show CDR1 as SEHNR and CDR2 as FQNEAQ (reference sequence). Here the CDR3 reads CASSPHNEQFF.

The chain recombines TRBV6-2 or TRBV6-3 with TRBJ2-7; TCRdb designates TRBD1, a call that cannot be tested without DNA. The CDR3 consists of 13 residues. Germline lookup yields CDR1 MNHEY and CDR2 SVGEGT. This chain's CDR3 is CASSWGPTYEQYF.

The J gene is TRBJ1-2, the V gene TRBV10-3; the TRBD1 assignment by TCRdb is unverifiable without DNA. The germline CDR1 and CDR2 sequences are ENHRY and SYGVKD. CDR3 length equals 14 residues. CDR3: CAISETGTPYGYTF.

In terms of frequency, this clonotype is medium-sized. V and J are TRBV6-2 or TRBV6-3 and TRBJ2-5; TCRdb picks TRBD1, but there is no DNA to check that call. CDR3 length: 14 residues. CDR1 is MNHEY, CDR2 SVGEGT, per germline. The CDR3 loop reads CASSYSGAEETQYF.

The rearrangement joins TRBV5-1 to TRBJ2-1. This CDR3 has 16 amino acids. Germline V lookup: CDR1 SGHRS, CDR2 YFSETQ. CDR3 loop: CASSLDGGSSYNEQFF.

The chain is built from TRBV19 and TRBJ2-1. CDR1 is LNHDA, CDR2 SQIVND, per germline (reference sequence). CDR3 length: 14 residues. The CDR3 loop reads CASSIGGSYNEQFF.

V gene TRBV29-1 combines with J gene TRBJ2-7; TCRdb returns TRBD2, unconfirmable since there is no DNA. Germline V gene sequence: CDR1 SQVTM, CDR2 ANQGSEA. This CDR3 region has 15 residues. CDR3 sequence reads: CSVGPIGTSGPEQYF.

This chain uses TRBV7-2 with TRBJ2-1; lacking DNA, the TRBD2 call made by TCRdb goes unchecked. The CDR3 loop spans 16 amino acids. CDR1 is SGHTA, CDR2 FQGNSA, per germline. The CDR3 region is CASSLARWDAMRAQFF. The complete variable domain, with remaining parts taken from reference TRBV7-2 and TRBJ2-1, reads GAGVSQSPSNKVTEKGKDVELRCDPISGHTALYWYRQSLGQGLEFLIYFQGNSAPDKSGLPSDRFSAERTGGSVSTLTIQRTQQEDSAVYLCASSLARWDAMRAQFFGPGTRLTVL.

The rearrangement joins TRBV27 to TRBJ2-7; as DNA is missing, the TRBD1 call by TCRdb cannot be tested. There are 14 residues in the CDR3. Germline V gene lookup returns CDR1 MNHEY and CDR2 SMNVEV (reference sequence). CDR3 sequence: CASSIRDRAYEQYF.

This clonotype registers medium-sized by frequency. The chain has TRBV7-9 and TRBJ2-3; without DNA, the TCRdb call of TRBD1 cannot be checked. This CDR3 spans 13 amino acids. Germline CDR1 reads SEHNR; CDR2 reads FQNEAQ (reference sequence). CDR3 amino acids: CASSPPVRDTQYF.

The V call is TRBV3-1, the J call TRBJ2-3; TCRdb gives TRBD2 as the D gene, but with no DNA this cannot be confirmed. Germline V CDR1 and CDR2: LGHDT, YNNKEL (reference sequence). The CDR3 spans 18 residues. The CDR3 is CASSHYGTSGGATDTQYF.

This sequence joins TRBV7-7 and TRBJ2-1; the TCRdb call, TRBD2, lacks DNA for checking. CDR3 size: 16 residues. Germline CDR1 SSHAT, CDR2 FNYEAQ (reference sequence). CDR3 residues: CASSLGLAGSYNEQFF.

CDR3 sequence: CASSFTGLHNEQFF. The gene calls are TRBV28 and TRBJ2-1. This CDR3 contains 14 residues. The germline V gene encodes CDR1 MDHEN and CDR2 SYDVKM. Filled out from reference TRBV28 and TRBJ2-1, the complete variable domain reads DVKVTQSSRYLVKRTGEKVFLECVQDMDHENMFWYRQDPGLGLRLIYFSYDVKMKEKGDIPEGYSVSREKKERFSLILESASTNQTSMYLCASSFTGLHNEQFFGPGTRLTVL.

The chain employs TRBV20-1 and TRBJ2-7; the TRBD1 assignment by TCRdb is unverifiable without DNA. Germline CDR1 DFQATT, CDR2 SNEGSKA (reference sequence). This CDR3 contains 14 residues. The CDR3 sequence: CSAGPGQTPYEQYF.

This sequence joins TRBV6-2 or TRBV6-3 and TRBJ2-6; TCRdb indicates TRBD1, and absent DNA this call remains unverified. This CDR3 is built from 17 residues. CDR1 is MNHEY and CDR2 is SVGEGT in the germline V gene. This chain's CDR3 is CASSSRGPNSGANVLTF.

The rearrangement links TRBV27 to TRBJ2-2; lacking DNA, the TRBD1 call made by TCRdb goes unchecked. Germline lookup yields CDR1 MNHEY and CDR2 SMNVEV (reference sequence). The CDR3 contains 14 residues. This chain's CDR3 is CASSRQGNTGELFF.

The chain links TRBV4-3 to TRBJ2-3; TCRdb's D gene call, TRBD1, goes unchecked for lack of DNA. The CDR3 runs to 15 residues. Germline V CDR1 and CDR2: LGHNA, YSLEER. CDR3: CASSQERGQADTQYF.

The chain joins TRBV27 to TRBJ2-1. Germline V lookup: CDR1 MNHEY, CDR2 SMNVEV (reference sequence). There are 16 residues in the CDR3. This chain's CDR3 is CASSLLVGRSYNEQFF.